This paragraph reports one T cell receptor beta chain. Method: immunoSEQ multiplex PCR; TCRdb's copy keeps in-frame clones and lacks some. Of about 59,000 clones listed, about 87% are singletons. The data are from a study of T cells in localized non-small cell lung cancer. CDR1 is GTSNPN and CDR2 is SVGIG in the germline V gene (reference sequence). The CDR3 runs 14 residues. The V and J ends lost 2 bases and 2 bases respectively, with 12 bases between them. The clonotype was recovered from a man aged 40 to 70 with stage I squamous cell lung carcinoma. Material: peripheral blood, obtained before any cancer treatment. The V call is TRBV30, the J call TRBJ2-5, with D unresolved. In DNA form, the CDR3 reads TGTGCCTGGAGTACCAGGCGGAAGCAAGAGACCCAGTACTTC. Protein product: CAWSTRRKQETQYF.